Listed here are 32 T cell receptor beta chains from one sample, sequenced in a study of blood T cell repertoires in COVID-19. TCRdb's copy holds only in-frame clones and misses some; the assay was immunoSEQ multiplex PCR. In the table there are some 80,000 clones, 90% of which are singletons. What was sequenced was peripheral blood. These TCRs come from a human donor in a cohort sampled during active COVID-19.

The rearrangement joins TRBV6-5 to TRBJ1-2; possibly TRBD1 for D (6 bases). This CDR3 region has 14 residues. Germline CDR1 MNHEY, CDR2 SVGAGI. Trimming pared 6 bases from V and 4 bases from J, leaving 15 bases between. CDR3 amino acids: CASRDRQEPYGYTF. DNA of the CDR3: TGTGCCAGCAGGGATAGACAGGAACCCTATGGCTACACCTTC.

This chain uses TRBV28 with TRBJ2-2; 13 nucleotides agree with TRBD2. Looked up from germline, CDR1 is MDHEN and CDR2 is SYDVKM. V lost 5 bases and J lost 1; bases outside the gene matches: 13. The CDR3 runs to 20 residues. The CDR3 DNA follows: TGTGCCAGCAGTCACACTAGCGGGAGGGTCGGATCGGAGAACACCGGGGAGCTGTTTTTT. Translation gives CASSHTSGRVGSENTGELFF.

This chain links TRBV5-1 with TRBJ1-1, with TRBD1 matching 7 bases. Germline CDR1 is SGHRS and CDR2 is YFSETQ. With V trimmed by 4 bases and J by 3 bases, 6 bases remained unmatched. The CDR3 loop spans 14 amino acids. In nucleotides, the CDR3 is TGCGCCAGCAGCCGAGGGGGCTTTGACACTGAAGCTTTCTTT. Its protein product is CASSRGGFDTEAFF.

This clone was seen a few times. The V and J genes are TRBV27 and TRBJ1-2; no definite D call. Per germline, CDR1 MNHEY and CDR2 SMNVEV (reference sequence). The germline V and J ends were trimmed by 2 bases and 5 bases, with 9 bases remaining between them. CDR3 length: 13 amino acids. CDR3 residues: CASSLGGKYGYTF. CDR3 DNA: TGTGCCAGCAGTTTAGGAGGGAAATATGGCTACACCTTC.

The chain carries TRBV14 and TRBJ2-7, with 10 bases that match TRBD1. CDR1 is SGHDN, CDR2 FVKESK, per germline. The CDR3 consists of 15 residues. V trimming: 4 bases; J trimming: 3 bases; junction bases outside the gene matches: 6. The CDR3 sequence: CASSRGQGIFYEQYF. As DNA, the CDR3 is TGTGCCAGCAGCCGGGGACAGGGGATTTTCTACGAGCAGTACTTC.

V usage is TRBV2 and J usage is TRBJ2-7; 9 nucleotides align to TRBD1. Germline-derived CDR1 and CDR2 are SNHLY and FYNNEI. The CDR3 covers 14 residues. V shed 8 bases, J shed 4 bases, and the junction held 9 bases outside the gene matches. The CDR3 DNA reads TGTGCCAGCTTAACCGGGACAGGGAAATACGAGCAGTACTTC. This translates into CASLTGTGKYEQYF.

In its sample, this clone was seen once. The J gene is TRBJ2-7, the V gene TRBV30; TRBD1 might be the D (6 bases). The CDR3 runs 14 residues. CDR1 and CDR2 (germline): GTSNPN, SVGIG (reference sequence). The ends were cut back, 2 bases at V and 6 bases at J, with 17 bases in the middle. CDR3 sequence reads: CAWSTSGASGEQYF. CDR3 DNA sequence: TGTGCCTGGAGTACTTCAGGGGCCTCGGGCGAGCAGTACTTC.

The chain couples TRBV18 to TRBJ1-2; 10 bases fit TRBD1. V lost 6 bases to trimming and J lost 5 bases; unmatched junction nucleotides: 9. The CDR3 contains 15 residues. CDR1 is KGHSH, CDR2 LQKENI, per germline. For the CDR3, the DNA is TGTGCCAGCTCCGGGGACAGGGGCCTCTCTTATGGCTACACCTTC. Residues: CASSGDRGLSYGYTF.

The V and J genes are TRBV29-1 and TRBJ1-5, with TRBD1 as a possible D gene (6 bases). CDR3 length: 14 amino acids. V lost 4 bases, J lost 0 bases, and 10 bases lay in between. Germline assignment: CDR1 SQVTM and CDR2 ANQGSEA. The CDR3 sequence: CSVAQGSSNQPQHF. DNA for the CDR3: TGCAGCGTTGCCCAGGGGAGTAGCAATCAGCCCCAGCATTTT. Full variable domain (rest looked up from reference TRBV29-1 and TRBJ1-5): SAVISQKPSRDICQRGTSLTIQCQVDSQVTMMFWYRQQPGQSLTLIATANQGSEATYESGFVIDKFPISRPNLTFSTLTVSNMSPEDSSIYLCSVAQGSSNQPQHFGDGTRLSIL.

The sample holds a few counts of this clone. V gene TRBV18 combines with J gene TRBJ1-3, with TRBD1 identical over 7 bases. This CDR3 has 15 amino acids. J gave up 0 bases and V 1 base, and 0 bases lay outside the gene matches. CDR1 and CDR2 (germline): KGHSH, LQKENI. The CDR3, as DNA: TGTGCCAGCTCACCACAGGGGGCCTCTGGAAACACCATATATTTT. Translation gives CASSPQGASGNTIYF.

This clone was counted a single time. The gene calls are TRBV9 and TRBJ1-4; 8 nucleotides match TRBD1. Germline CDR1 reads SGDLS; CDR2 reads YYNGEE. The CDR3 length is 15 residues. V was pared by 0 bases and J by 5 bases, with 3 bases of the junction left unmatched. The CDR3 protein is CASSVGTGRNEKLFF. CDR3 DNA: TGTGCCAGCAGCGTAGGGACAGGGAGAAATGAAAAACTGTTTTTT. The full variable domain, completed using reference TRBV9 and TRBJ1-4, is DSGVTQTPKHLITATGQRVTLRCSPRSGDLSVYWYQQSLDQGLQFLIQYYNGEERAKGNILERFSAQQFPDLHSELNLSSLELGDSALYFCASSVGTGRNEKLFFGSGTQLSVL.

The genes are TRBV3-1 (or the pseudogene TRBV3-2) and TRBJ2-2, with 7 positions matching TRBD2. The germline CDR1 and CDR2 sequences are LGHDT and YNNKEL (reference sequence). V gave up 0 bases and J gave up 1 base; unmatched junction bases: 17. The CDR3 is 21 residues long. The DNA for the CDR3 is TGTGCCAGCAGCCAAGATCTATGCGGCGTAGCGGGCGGGTGGAACACCGGGGAGCTGTTTTTT. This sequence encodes CASSQDLCGVAGGWNTGELFF.

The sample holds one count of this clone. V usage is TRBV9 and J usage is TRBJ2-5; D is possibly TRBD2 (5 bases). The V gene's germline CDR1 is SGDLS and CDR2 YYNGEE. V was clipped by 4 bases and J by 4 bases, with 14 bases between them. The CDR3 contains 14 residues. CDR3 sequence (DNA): TGTGCCAGCAGCCCCCGAGGAGGAGGAGAGACCCAGTACTTC. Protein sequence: CASSPRGGGETQYF.

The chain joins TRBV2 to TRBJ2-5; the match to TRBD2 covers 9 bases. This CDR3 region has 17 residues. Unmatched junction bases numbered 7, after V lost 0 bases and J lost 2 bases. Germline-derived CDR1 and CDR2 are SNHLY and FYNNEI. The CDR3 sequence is CASSEARGGQLQETQYF. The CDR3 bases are TGTGCCAGCAGTGAAGCGCGGGGGGGGCAGCTACAAGAGACCCAGTACTTC.

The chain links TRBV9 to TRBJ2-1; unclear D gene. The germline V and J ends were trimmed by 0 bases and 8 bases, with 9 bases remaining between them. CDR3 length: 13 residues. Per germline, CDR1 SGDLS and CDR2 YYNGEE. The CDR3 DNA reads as TGTGCCAGCAGCGTAGCCGGTGTCCATGAGCAGTTCTTC. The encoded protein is CASSVAGVHEQFF.

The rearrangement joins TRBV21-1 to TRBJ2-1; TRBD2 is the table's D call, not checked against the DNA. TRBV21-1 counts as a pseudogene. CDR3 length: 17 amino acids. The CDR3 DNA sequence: TGTGCCAGCAGCATCCCCCCCTCTCTAGCGGGGGTAAATGAGCAGTTCTTC. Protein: CASSIPPSLAGVNEQFF.

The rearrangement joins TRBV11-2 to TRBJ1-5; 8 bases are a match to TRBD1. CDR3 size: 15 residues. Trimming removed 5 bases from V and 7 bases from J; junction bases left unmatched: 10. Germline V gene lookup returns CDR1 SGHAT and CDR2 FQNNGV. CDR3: CASSIGQGSVQPQHF. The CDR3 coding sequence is TGTGCCAGCAGCATAGGACAGGGTTCGGTCCAGCCCCAGCATTTT.

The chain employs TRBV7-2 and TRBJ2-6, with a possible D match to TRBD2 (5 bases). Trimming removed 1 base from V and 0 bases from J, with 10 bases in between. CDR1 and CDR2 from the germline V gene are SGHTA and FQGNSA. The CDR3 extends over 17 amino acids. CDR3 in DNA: TGTGCCAGCAGCTTAGGGTCGGGGAACTCTGGGGCCAACGTCCTGACTTTC. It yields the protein CASSLGSGNSGANVLTF.

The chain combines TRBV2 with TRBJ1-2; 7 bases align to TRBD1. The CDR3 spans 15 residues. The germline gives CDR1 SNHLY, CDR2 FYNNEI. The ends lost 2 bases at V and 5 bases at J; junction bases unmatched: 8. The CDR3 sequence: CASSERRGDSYGYTF. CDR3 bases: TGTGCCAGCAGTGAACGGAGGGGGGACAGTTATGGCTACACCTTC.

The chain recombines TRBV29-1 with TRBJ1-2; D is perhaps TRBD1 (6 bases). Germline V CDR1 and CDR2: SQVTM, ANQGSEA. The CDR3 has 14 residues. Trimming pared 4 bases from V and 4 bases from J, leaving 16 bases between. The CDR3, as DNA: TGCAGCGTTGTACAGGGACCACGGGGCTATGGCTACACCTTC. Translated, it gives CSVVQGPRGYGYTF.

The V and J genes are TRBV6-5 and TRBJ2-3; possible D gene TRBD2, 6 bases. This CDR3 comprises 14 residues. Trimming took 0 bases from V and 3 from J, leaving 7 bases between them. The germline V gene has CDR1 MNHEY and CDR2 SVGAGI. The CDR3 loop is CASSYSRGTDTQYF. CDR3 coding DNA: TGTGCCAGCAGTTACTCGCGGGGAACAGATACGCAGTATTTT.

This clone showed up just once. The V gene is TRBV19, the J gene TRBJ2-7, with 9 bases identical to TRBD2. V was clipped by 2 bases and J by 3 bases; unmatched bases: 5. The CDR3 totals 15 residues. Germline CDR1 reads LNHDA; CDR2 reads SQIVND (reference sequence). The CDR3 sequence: CASSIRGSGGYEQYF. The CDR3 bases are TGTGCCAGTAGTATACGCGGTAGCGGGGGCTACGAGCAGTACTTC.

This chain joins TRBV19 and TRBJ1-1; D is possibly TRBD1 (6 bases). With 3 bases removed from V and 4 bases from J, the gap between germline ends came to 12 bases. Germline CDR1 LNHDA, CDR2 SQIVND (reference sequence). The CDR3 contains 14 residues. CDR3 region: CASSITGQSTEAFF. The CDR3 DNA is TGTGCCAGTAGTATCACCGGACAGAGCACTGAAGCTTTCTTT.

DNA of the CDR3: TGTGCCAGCAGCCCGAGGGGGGGACAGGGGAGGCAAGAGACCCAGTACTTC. Translated, it gives CASSPRGGQGRQETQYF. The gene calls are TRBV13 and TRBJ2-5, with 10 bases that match TRBD1. This CDR3 has 17 residues. Germline V gives CDR1 PRHDT, CDR2 FYEKMQ (reference sequence). Unmatched junction bases numbered 11, after V lost 5 bases and J lost 2 bases.

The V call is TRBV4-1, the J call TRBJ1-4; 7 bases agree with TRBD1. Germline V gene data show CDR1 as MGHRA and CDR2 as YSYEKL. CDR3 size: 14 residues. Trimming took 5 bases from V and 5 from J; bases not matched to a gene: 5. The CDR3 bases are TGCGCCAGCAGCGCGGGACAGAGGAATGAAAAACTGTTTTTT. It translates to CASSAGQRNEKLFF.

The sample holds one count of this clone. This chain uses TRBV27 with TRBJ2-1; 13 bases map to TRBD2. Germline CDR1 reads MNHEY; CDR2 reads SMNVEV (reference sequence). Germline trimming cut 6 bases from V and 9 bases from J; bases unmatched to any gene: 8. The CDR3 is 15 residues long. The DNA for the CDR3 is TGTGCCAGCAGGGAACTAGCGGGAGGGTTGCGTGAGCAGTTCTTC. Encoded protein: CASRELAGGLREQFF.

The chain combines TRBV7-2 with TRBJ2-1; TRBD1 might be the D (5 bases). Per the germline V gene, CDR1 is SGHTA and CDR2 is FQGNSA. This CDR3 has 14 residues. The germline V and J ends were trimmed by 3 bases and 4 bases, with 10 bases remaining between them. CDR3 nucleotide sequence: TGTGCCAGCAGCTTTGTTGACAGATACAATGAGCAGTTCTTC. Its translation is CASSFVDRYNEQFF.

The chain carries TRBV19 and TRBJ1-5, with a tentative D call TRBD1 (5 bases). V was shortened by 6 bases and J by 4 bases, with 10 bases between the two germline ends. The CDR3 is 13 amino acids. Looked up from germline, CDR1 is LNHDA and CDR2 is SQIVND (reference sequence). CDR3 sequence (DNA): TGTGCCAGTAGGGGGGGAGGTAATCAGCCCCAGCATTTT. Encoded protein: CASRGGGNQPQHF.

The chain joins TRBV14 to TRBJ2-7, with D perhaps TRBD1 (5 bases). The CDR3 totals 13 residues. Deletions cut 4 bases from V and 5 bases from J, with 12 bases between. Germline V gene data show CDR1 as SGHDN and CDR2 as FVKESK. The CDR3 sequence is CASSLLKGNEQYF. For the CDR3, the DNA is TGTGCCAGCAGCCTTCTTAAGGGGAACGAGCAGTACTTC.

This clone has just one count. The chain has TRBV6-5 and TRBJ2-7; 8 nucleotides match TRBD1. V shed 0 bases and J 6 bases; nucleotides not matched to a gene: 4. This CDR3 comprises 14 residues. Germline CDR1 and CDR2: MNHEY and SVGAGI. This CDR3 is CASSYSMTGVEQYF. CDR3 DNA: TGTGCCAGCAGTTACTCGATGACAGGGGTCGAGCAGTACTTC.

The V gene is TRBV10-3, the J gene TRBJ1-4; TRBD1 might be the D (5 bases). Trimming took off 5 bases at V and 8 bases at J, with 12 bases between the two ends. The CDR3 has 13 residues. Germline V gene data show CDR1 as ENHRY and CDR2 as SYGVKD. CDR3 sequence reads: CAISRQSREKLFF. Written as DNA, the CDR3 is TGTGCCATCAGTCGACAGAGTCGGGAAAAACTGTTTTTT.

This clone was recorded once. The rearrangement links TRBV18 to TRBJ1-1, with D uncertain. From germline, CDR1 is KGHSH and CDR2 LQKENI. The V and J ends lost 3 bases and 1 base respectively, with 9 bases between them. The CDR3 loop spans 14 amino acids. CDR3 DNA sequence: TGTGCCAGCTCACCCCTACAGTCGAACACTGAAGCTTTCTTT. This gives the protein CASSPLQSNTEAFF.